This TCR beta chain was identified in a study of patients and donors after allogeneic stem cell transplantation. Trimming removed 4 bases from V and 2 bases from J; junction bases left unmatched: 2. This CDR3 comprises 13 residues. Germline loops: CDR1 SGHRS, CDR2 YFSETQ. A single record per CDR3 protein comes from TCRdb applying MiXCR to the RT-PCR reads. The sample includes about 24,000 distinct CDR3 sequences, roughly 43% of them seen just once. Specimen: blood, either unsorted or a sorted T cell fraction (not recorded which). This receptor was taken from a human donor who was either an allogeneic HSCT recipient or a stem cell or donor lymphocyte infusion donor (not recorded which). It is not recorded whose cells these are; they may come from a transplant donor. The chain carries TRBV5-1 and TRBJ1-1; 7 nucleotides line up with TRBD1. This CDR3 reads CASSRQGNTEAFF. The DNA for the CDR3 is TGCGCCAGCAGCCGACAGGGTAACACTGAAGCTTTCTTT.